This is a list of T cell receptor beta chains from one sample in a study of OX40 agonist ivuxolimab in advanced cancers. Repertoires were generated with immunoSEQ multiplex PCR, while TCRdb's copy carries only in-frame clones and drops some. The table has approximately 72,000 clones, roughly 84% seen once. Source: CD4+ or CD8+ T cells sorted from blood, taken in a trial of the OX40 agonist ivuxolimab. The receptor set was obtained from an adult with an advanced solid tumor such as melanoma, head and neck, liver or kidney cancer. Both conserved end residues are trimmed from each CDR3. A D gene is named only where the DNA matches it firmly.

v_call	j_call	d_call	cdr3_aa
TRBV6-5	TRBJ1-5	NA	ASSYDGTTNQPQH
TRBV12-2	TRBJ2-1	NA	ASRLACTRDAYNEQF
TRBV2	TRBJ2-1	NA	ATKHRDFDISEQF
TRBV7-2	TRBJ2-5	TRBD2	ASSPASGRAWETQY
TRBV14	TRBJ1-3	TRBD1	ASSVSRTGFNTIY
TRBV10-2	TRBJ2-7	TRBD2	ATDDEGLAGEIDEQY
TRBV29-1	TRBJ2-3	TRBD2	SVQLAALPDTQY
TRBV29-1	TRBJ2-7	TRBD1	SVSTGVYEQY
TRBV2	TRBJ1-2	TRBD1	ASSEGQGLGYT
TRBV6-5	TRBJ2-3	TRBD2	ASSPSGGTDTQY
TRBV18	TRBJ2-3	NA	ASSPKQSSTDTQY
TRBV7-3	TRBJ1-2	NA	ASSNQRGDGYT
TRBV11-2	TRBJ2-2	NA	ASSLQFTNTGELF
TRBV4-1	TRBJ1-1	NA	ASSQDLENTEAF
TRBV6-5	TRBJ1-2	NA	ASSLLGNYGYT
TRBV5-1	TRBJ1-2	NA	ASSLQTTERGYT
TRBV7-2	TRBJ2-7	TRBD2	ASSSDSGTNREQY
TRBV5-8	TRBJ1-5	NA	ASSKHGVGSYQPQH
TRBV5-1	TRBJ1-1	NA	ASSDGSGSSFEAF
TRBV7-6	TRBJ2-3	NA	ASKPRRFTDTQY
TRBV6-1	TRBJ1-1	NA	ASSATGTRATEAF
TRBV9	TRBJ1-1	NA	ASSFSMNTEAF
TRBV6-1	TRBJ2-5	NA	ASSPTRETQY
TRBV7-9	TRBJ2-2	NA	ASSLMTGGAGELF
TRBV7-8	TRBJ2-5	NA	ASSLRWERVGETQY
TRBV9	TRBJ1-1	NA	ASSARPGQQAF
TRBV7-3	TRBJ1-1	NA	ASSFGTTEAF
TRBV27	TRBJ1-3	NA	ASSPNSGNTIY
TRBV10-1	TRBJ2-4	NA	ASSEIGGVLAKNIQY
TRBV10-3	TRBJ1-1	TRBD1	AILDREGTEAF